The 5 T cell receptor beta chains below come from one sample, sequenced in a study of cytomegalovirus exposure and HLA in healthy donors. Profiling relied on immunoSEQ multiplex PCR, and the TCRdb table lists in-frame clones only, not all of them. The sample includes 250,000 to 350,000 clones, 88% seen only once; the top ten take approximately 0.94%. Sequenced input: PBMCs. These TCRs come from a woman between 18 and 29 years old in good health and CMV-seronegative.

The rearrangement links TRBV11-2 to TRBJ2-1; TRBD2 is a possible D gene (6 bases). The V end was cut by 1 base, the J end by 4 bases, with 11 bases between. CDR1 is SGHAT, CDR2 FQNNGV, per germline. The CDR3 covers 15 residues. In nucleotides, the CDR3 is TGTGCCAGCAGCTTAGGGAGGGGCCGGTACAATGAGCAGTTCTTC. Amino acids: CASSLGRGRYNEQFF.

V and J are TRBV14 and TRBJ1-4; D is perhaps TRBD1 (6 bases). The CDR3 spans 17 residues. Trimming removed 0 bases from V and 15 bases from J, with 26 bases in between. The germline V gene has CDR1 SGHDN and CDR2 FVKESK. CDR3 protein: CASSQDGWAGALLRVFF. Here the CDR3 DNA reads TGTGCCAGCAGCCAAGACGGGTGGGCAGGGGCCCTATTGAGGGTGTTTTTT.

This sequence joins TRBV9 and TRBJ2-3; the match to TRBD2 covers 15 bases. The CDR3 is 17 residues long. CDR1 is SGDLS and CDR2 is YYNGEE in the germline V gene. Unmatched junction bases numbered 7, after V lost 0 bases and J lost 8 bases. The CDR3, as DNA: TGTGCCAGCAGCGTAGGAGGACTAGCGGGAGGGCGGGCTACGCAGTATTTT. It codes for CASSVGGLAGGRATQYF.

V and J are TRBV27 and TRBJ2-1; perhaps TRBD2 as D (7 bases). The CDR3 length is 14 residues. V lost 2 bases and J 7 bases, leaving 12 bases between the germline ends. Germline lookup yields CDR1 MNHEY and CDR2 SMNVEV (reference sequence). The CDR3 DNA reads as TGTGCCAGCAGTTTACGAGGGAGGGGGAATGAGCAGTTCTTC. Amino acid sequence: CASSLRGRGNEQFF.

The CDR3 DNA sequence: TGTGCCAGCAGTTTCCTGGGCAGAGAGCTGACTTTC. It is translated as CASSFLGRELTF. The chain couples TRBV28 to TRBJ2-6; D gene ambiguous. This CDR3 is built from 12 residues. V was shortened by 3 bases and J by 16 bases, with 13 bases between the two germline ends. Germline V lookup: CDR1 MDHEN, CDR2 SYDVKM.